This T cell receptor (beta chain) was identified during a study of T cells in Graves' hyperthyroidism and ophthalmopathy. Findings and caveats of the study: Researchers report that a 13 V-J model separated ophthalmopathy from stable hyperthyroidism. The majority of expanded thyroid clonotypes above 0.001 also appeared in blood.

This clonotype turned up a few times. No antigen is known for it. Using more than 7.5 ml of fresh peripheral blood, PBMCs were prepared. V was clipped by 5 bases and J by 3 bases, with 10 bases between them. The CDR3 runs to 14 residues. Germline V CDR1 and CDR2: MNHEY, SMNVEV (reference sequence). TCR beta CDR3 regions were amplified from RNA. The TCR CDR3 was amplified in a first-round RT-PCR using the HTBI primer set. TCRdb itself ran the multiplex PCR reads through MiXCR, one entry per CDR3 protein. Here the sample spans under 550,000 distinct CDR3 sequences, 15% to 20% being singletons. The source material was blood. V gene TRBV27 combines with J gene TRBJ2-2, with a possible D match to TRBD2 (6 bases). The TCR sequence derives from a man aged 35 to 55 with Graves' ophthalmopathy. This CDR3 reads CASSPGLYTGELFF. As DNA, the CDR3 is TGTGCCAGCAGTCCGGGACTGTACACCGGGGAGCTGTTTTTT.